What follows are 27 T cell receptor beta chains derived from one specimen sequenced in a study of cytomegalovirus exposure and HLA in healthy donors. The PCR had 60 Vbeta and 13 Jbeta primers. Sequenced by immunoSEQ multiplex PCR; TCRdb stores in-frame clones only, minus some. The sample contains 100,000 or so clones, approximately 80% of which appear only once. Input material: PBMCs. All receptors derive from a male donor in good health and CMV-seronegative.

This clone showed up just once. The V and J genes are TRBV15 and TRBJ2-1; TRBD1 matches 8 bases. Germline-derived CDR1 and CDR2 are LNHNV and YYDKDF (reference sequence). J lost 8 bases, V lost 4 bases, and 13 bases had no gene match. This CDR3 is built from 16 residues. In DNA form, the CDR3 reads TGTGCCACCAGCAATTCTTTTGGACAGGGCTTCGATGAGCAGTTCTTC. Its protein is CATSNSFGQGFDEQFF.

The rearrangement joins TRBV19 to TRBJ1-1, with D hard to call. The V gene's germline CDR1 is LNHDA and CDR2 SQIVND (reference sequence). CDR3 length: 11 residues. V shed 8 bases and J shed 0 bases, with 4 bases lying between them. The CDR3 spells CASQLNTEAFF. Here the CDR3 DNA reads TGTGCCAGTCAGTTGAACACTGAAGCTTTCTTT.

The chain recombines TRBV28 with TRBJ2-6; 10 bases are shared with TRBD2. V was pared by 3 bases and J by 0 bases, with 8 bases of the junction left unmatched. This CDR3 spans 19 amino acids. CDR1 and CDR2 (germline): MDHEN, SYDVKM. CDR3 in amino acids: CASSLTSGHPRSGANVLTF. CDR3 coding DNA: TGTGCCAGCAGTTTGACTAGCGGGCACCCCCGCTCTGGGGCCAACGTCCTGACTTTC.

The chain links TRBV28 to TRBJ2-3, with a weak D call TRBD1 (7 bases). The germline V and J ends were trimmed by 5 bases and 2 bases, with 23 bases remaining between them. Germline V gene lookup returns CDR1 MDHEN and CDR2 SYDVKM. The CDR3 sequence is 18 residues long. CDR3 sequence reads: CASSGGTAFRSVTDTQYF. The CDR3 nucleotides are TGTGCCAGCAGTGGCGGGACAGCCTTTAGATCCGTCACAGATACGCAGTATTTT.

This chain links TRBV27 with TRBJ2-7, with D uncertain. The CDR3 loop spans 15 amino acids. CDR1 and CDR2 (germline): MNHEY, SMNVEV (reference sequence). Trimming left V 0 bases short and J 1 base short, with 10 bases between. CDR3 nucleotides: TGTGCCAGCAGTTTATCGACTGATATTTCCTACGAGCAGTACTTC. Encoded protein: CASSLSTDISYEQYF.

The gene calls are TRBV29-1 and TRBJ2-3; TRBD2 matches 11 bases. V lost 6 bases, J lost 0 bases, and 5 bases stayed unmatched. Germline-derived CDR1 and CDR2 are SQVTM and ANQGSEA. CDR3 length equals 15 residues. CDR3 sequence: CSVLGTSGSTDTQYF. CDR3 nucleotide sequence: TGCAGCGTGTTGGGGACTAGCGGTAGCACAGATACGCAGTATTTT.

The chain carries TRBV19 and TRBJ1-5; maybe TRBD1 (6 bases). Per the germline V gene, CDR1 is LNHDA and CDR2 is SQIVND (reference sequence). V lost 6 bases and J 6 bases, leaving 18 bases between the germline ends. The CDR3 has 15 residues. CDR3 nucleotide sequence: TGTGCCAGTAGCCCAACGCTACAGGGTATTCAGCCCCAGCATTTT. This sequence encodes CASSPTLQGIQPQHF.

V and J are TRBV19 and TRBJ2-3, with TRBD1 matching over 9 bases. There are 15 residues in the CDR3. Per the germline V gene, CDR1 is LNHDA and CDR2 is SQIVND (reference sequence). The ends lost 2 bases at V and 10 bases at J; junction bases unmatched: 10. The CDR3 coding sequence is TGTGCCAGTAGTATACAGACAGGGGGATACGATTCGCAGTATTTT. This gives the protein CASSIQTGGYDSQYF.

On this clone: Other DNA sequences within the sample encode an identical CDR3. This chain uses TRBV9 with TRBJ2-7, with 11 bases that match TRBD2. Germline values: CDR1 SGDLS, CDR2 YYNGEE. The V gene end was trimmed by 4 bases and the J gene end by 1 base; junction bases not matched to a gene: 4. This CDR3 contains 15 residues. The CDR3 nucleotides read TGTGCCAGCAGCCGGACTAGCGGGCGATCCTACGAGCAGTACTTC. Its translation is CASSRTSGRSYEQYF.

This clone has a handful of counts. The V and J genes are TRBV30 and TRBJ2-7, with 9 positions matching TRBD2. The V gene's germline CDR1 is GTSNPN and CDR2 SVGIG (reference sequence). The CDR3 sequence is 15 residues long. The V and J ends lost 0 bases and 5 bases, in that order; junction bases with no gene match: 8. The CDR3 DNA sequence: TGTGCCTGGAGTGTAATCCTAGCGGGAACCCACGAGCAGTACTTC. Residues: CAWSVILAGTHEQYF. The entire variable domain, with the rest obtained from reference TRBV30 and TRBJ2-7, is as follows: SQTIHQWPATLVQPVGSPLSLECTVEGTSNPNLYWYRQAAGRGLQLLFYSVGIGQISSEVPQNLSASRPQDRQFILSSKKLLLSDSGFYLCAWSVILAGTHEQYFGPGTRLTVT.

V and J are TRBV27 and TRBJ2-7; 7 nucleotides line up with TRBD1. CDR1 MNHEY and CDR2 SMNVEV come from the germline V gene (reference sequence). The CDR3 is made up of 16 amino acids. V lost 1 base, J lost 5 bases, and 11 bases stayed unmatched. The CDR3 nucleotides read TGTGCCAGCAGTTTATTTGCAGGGGGAAACCCTAACGAGCAGTACTTC. Translated, it gives CASSLFAGGNPNEQYF.

This chain links TRBV7-8 with TRBJ1-4, with TRBD1 matching over 7 bases. Germline loops: CDR1 SGHVS, CDR2 FQNEAQ. The CDR3 has 15 residues. The ends lost 1 base at V and 4 bases at J; junction bases unmatched: 3. CDR3 nucleotides: TGTGCCAGCAGCTTAGGGACAGGCATTAATGAAAAACTGTTTTTT. This codes for CASSLGTGINEKLFF.

This clone was seen a handful of times. This chain joins TRBV30 and TRBJ2-7, with 9 bases identical to TRBD1. There are 15 residues in the CDR3. The J segment lost 2 bases and the V segment lost 2 bases, leaving 7 bases of the junction unmatched. Germline V lookup: CDR1 GTSNPN, CDR2 SVGIG (reference sequence). Here the CDR3 DNA reads TGTGCCTGGAGTAATACAGGGGGCGCCCCCTACGAGCAGTACTTC. It specifies CAWSNTGGAPYEQYF.

The chain carries TRBV10-3 and TRBJ1-1; a possible D gene is TRBD1 (5 bases). Per the germline V gene, CDR1 is ENHRY and CDR2 is SYGVKD. The CDR3 is 13 residues long. The germline V and J ends were trimmed by 10 bases and 5 bases, with 17 bases remaining between them. This CDR3 is CATGIDSGTEAFF. For the CDR3, the DNA is TGTGCCACGGGAATCGACAGCGGGACTGAAGCTTTCTTT.

The rearrangement uses TRBV4-1 and TRBJ2-7; TRBD2 matches 10 bases. This CDR3 region has 15 residues. Germline V gene sequence: CDR1 MGHRA, CDR2 YSYEKL. V gave up 3 bases and J gave up 5 bases; unmatched junction bases: 7. The CDR3 is CASSQATSGNHEQYF. For the CDR3, the DNA is TGCGCCAGCAGCCAGGCCACTAGCGGGAATCACGAGCAGTACTTC.

The rearrangement joins TRBV28 to TRBJ1-6; D is uncertain. The CDR3 runs to 12 residues. Germline CDR1 MDHEN, CDR2 SYDVKM. Trimming took off 5 bases at V and 10 bases at J, with 9 bases between the two ends. The CDR3 loop is CASSGGWSPLHF. In DNA form, the CDR3 reads TGTGCCAGCAGTGGAGGGTGGTCACCCCTCCACTTT. Filled out from reference TRBV28 and TRBJ1-6, the complete variable domain reads DVKVTQSSRYLVKRTGEKVFLECVQDMDHENMFWYRQDPGLGLRLIYFSYDVKMKEKGDIPEGYSVSREKKERFSLILESASTNQTSMYLCASSGGWSPLHFGNGTRLTVT.

This clone was observed a handful of times. The V call is TRBV6-1, the J call TRBJ1-5; no clear D. V was pared by 2 bases and J by 6 bases, with 11 bases between. The CDR3 covers 14 residues. Germline loops: CDR1 MNHNS, CDR2 SASEGT. Here the CDR3 reads CASSEWQVGQPQHF. The CDR3 DNA sequence: TGTGCCAGCAGTGAATGGCAGGTGGGTCAGCCCCAGCATTTT.

This chain connects TRBV2 to TRBJ1-2, with unresolved D. This CDR3 contains 12 residues. Germline CDR1 is SNHLY and CDR2 is FYNNEI. The ends were cut back, 6 bases at V and 1 base at J, with 6 bases in the middle. The CDR3 region is CASSADNYGYTF. Here the CDR3 DNA reads TGTGCCAGCAGCGCAGATAACTATGGCTACACCTTC.

The chain joins TRBV6-1 to TRBJ2-1; TRBD2 matches 9 bases. The V gene's germline CDR1 is MNHNS and CDR2 SASEGT. The junction had 15 bases not matched to a gene; V was cut back by 1 base and J by 11 bases. CDR3 length: 17 residues. This CDR3 is CASSEEGETSGYLQQFF. In DNA form, the CDR3 reads TGTGCCAGCAGTGAAGAAGGGGAGACTAGCGGCTATTTGCAGCAGTTCTTC.

CDR3 DNA: TGTGCCACCAGCAGCACCCTGTTGACAGCGGGCTCCTACAATGAGCAGTTCTTC. Translated, it gives CATSSTLLTAGSYNEQFF. This sequence joins TRBV15 and TRBJ2-1, with D possibly TRBD2 on 6 matching bases. Deletions cut 3 bases from V and 0 bases from J, with 18 bases between. Germline loops: CDR1 LNHNV, CDR2 YYDKDF (reference sequence). The CDR3 runs to 18 residues.

The chain links TRBV7-2 to TRBJ2-1; D not resolved. There are 14 residues in the CDR3. Germline CDR1 and CDR2: SGHTA and FQGNSA. V was shortened by 5 bases and J by 0 bases, with 8 bases between the two germline ends. The CDR3 region has the DNA TGTGCCAGCAGCCCTAGTAGCTCCTACAATGAGCAGTTCTTC. Amino acid sequence: CASSPSSSYNEQFF.

The chain employs TRBV5-1 and TRBJ2-5, with 9 bases fitting TRBD1. This CDR3 contains 14 residues. J was trimmed by 5 bases and V by 4 bases; bases with no gene match: 6. The germline gives CDR1 SGHRS, CDR2 YFSETQ. The CDR3: CASSLTGQGETQYF. For the CDR3, the DNA is TGCGCCAGCAGCCTTACCGGACAGGGGGAGACCCAGTACTTC. Filled out from reference TRBV5-1 and TRBJ2-5, the complete variable domain reads KAGVTQTPRYLIKTRGQQVTLSCSPISGHRSVSWYQQTPGQGLQFLFEYFSETQRNKGNFPGRFSGRQFSNSRSEMNVSTLELGDSALYLCASSLTGQGETQYFGPGTRLLVL.

The genes are TRBV27 and TRBJ1-2; 9 bases match TRBD1. Germline V lookup: CDR1 MNHEY, CDR2 SMNVEV (reference sequence). The trim removed 4 bases at V and 8 bases at J, leaving 11 bases unmatched. This CDR3 has 15 amino acids. CDR3 protein: CASSSRPQGARGYTF. CDR3 coding DNA: TGTGCCAGCAGTTCACGCCCACAGGGGGCTAGGGGCTACACCTTC.

This chain links TRBV20-1 with TRBJ2-7; a weak D match, TRBD1 (5 bases). The germline V gene encodes CDR1 DFQATT and CDR2 SNEGSKA (reference sequence). The length of the CDR3 is 11 residues. Written as DNA, the CDR3 is TGCAGCCCGACTCAGGGCGACGAGCAGTACTTC. Translating it yields CSPTQGDEQYF.

The chain has TRBV5-1 and TRBJ2-5; a possible D gene is TRBD1 (5 bases). Germline-derived CDR1 and CDR2 are SGHRS and YFSETQ. This CDR3 comprises 14 residues. V dropped 2 bases and J dropped 5 bases, with 13 bases sitting between them. CDR3 DNA sequence: TGCGCCAGCAGCTTAGATACAGGTCGGGAGACCCAGTACTTC. Translated, it gives CASSLDTGRETQYF.

The chain couples TRBV11-2 to TRBJ1-1, with TRBD1 matching over 7 bases. V lost 5 bases, J lost 2 bases, and 5 bases stayed unmatched. Germline CDR1 reads SGHAT; CDR2 reads FQNNGV. The CDR3 loop spans 14 amino acids. This CDR3 reads CASSPQGDNTEAFF. CDR3 nucleotides: TGTGCCAGCAGCCCGCAGGGGGATAACACTGAAGCTTTCTTT.

This clone was recorded only once. The chain combines TRBV7-8 with TRBJ1-5, with 7 bases that match TRBD1. The CDR3 totals 14 residues. Germline CDR1 and CDR2: SGHVS and FQNEAQ. Trimming cost V 3 bases and J 6 bases; bases outside gene matches: 5. As DNA, the CDR3 is TGTGCCAGCAGCTTGGGGACAGTAAGTCAGCCCCAGCATTTT. Translation: CASSLGTVSQPQHF.